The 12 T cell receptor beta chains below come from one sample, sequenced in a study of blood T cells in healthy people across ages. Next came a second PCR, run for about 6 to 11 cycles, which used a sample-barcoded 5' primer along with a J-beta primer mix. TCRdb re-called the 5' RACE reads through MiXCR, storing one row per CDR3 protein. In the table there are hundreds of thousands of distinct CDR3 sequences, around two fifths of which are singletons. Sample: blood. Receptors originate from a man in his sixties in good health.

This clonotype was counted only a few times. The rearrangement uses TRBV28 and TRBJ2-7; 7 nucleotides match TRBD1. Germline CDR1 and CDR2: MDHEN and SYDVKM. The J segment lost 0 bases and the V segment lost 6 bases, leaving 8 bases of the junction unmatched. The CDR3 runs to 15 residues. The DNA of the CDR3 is TGTGCCAGCAGATCCGCCGCAGGGGGCTCCTACGAGCAGTACTTC. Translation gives CASRSAAGGSYEQYF.

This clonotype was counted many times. CDR3 amino acids: CASSPPRGSTGANYGYTF. CDR3 DNA sequence: TGCGCCAGCAGCCCCCCTCGGGGATCGACAGGGGCTAACTATGGCTACACCTTC. This rearrangement joins TRBV4-1 to TRBJ1-2; the match to TRBD1 covers 8 bases. The CDR3 covers 18 residues. The V segment lost 4 bases and the J segment 0 bases; nucleotides outside the gene matches: 13. The V gene's germline CDR1 is MGHRA and CDR2 YSYEKL.

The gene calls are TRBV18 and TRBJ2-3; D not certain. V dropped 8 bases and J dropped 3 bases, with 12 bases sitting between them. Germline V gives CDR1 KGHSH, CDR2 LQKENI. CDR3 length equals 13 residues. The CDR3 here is CASSPSRTDTQYF. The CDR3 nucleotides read TGTGCCAGCAGTCCCTCCAGGACAGATACGCAGTATTTT.

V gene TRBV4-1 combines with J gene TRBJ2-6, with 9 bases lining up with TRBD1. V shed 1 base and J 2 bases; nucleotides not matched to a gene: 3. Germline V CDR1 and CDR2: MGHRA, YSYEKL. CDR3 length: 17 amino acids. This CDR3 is CASSQGDRVAGANVLTF. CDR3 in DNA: TGCGCCAGCAGCCAAGGGGACAGGGTAGCTGGGGCCAACGTCCTGACTTTC.

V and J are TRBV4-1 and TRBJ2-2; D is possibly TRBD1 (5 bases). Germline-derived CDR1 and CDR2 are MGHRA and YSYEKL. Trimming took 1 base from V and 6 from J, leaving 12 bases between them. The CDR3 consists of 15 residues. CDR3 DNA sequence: TGCGCCAGCAGCCAAGGGACAACCACACCCGGGGAGCTGTTTTTT. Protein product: CASSQGTTTPGELFF.

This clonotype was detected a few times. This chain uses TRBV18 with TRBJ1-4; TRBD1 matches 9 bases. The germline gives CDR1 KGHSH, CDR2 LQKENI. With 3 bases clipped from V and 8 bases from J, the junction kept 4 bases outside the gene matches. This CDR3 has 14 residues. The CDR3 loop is CASSPGQGGEKLFF. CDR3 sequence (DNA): TGTGCCAGCTCACCGGGACAGGGAGGGGAAAAACTGTTTTTT.

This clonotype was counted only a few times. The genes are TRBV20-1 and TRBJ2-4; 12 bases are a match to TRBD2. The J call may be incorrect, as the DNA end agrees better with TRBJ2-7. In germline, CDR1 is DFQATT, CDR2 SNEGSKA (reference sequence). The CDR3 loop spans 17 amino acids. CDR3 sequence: CSASSITGLAGPYEQYF. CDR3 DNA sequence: TGCAGTGCTAGCTCTATTACCGGACTAGCGGGACCCTACGAGCAGTACTTC.

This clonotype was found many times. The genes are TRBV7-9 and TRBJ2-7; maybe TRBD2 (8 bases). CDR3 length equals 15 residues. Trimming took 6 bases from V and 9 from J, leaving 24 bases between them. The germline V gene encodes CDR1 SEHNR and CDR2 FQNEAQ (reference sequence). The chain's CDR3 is CASSPNRGGQRRQYF. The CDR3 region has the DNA TGTGCCAGCAGTCCCAACCGGGGGGGACAGAGAAGGCAGTACTTC.

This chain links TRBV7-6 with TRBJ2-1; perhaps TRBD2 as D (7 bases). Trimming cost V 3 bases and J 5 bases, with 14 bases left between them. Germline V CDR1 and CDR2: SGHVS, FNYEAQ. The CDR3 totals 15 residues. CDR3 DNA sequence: TGTGCCAGCAGCTTGGGAGGGGGGAGGAACAATGAGCAGTTCTTC. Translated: CASSLGGGRNNEQFF. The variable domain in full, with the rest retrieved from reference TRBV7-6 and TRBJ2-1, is GAGVSQSPRYKVTKRGQDVALRCDPISGHVSLYWYRQALGQGPEFLTYFNYEAQQDKSGLPNDRFSAERPEGSISTLTIQRTEQRDSAMYRCASSLGGGRNNEQFFGPGTRLTVL.

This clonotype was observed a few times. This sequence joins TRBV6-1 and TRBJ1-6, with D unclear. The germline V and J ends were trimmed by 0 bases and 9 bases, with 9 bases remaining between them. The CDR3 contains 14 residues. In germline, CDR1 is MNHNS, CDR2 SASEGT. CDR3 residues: CASSEAGKISPLHF. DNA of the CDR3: TGTGCCAGCAGTGAAGCAGGGAAAATTTCACCCCTCCACTTT.

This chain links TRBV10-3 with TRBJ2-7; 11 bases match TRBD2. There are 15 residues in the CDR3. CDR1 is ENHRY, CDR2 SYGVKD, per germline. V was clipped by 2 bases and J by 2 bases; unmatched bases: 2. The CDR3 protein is CAISEPTSGAYEQYF. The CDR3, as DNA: TGTGCCATCAGTGAGCCGACTAGCGGGGCCTACGAGCAGTACTTC.

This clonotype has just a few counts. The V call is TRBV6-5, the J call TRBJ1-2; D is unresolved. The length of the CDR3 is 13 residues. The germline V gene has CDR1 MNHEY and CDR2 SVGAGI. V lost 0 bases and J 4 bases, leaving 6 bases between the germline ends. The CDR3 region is CASSYSVFYGYTF. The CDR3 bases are TGTGCCAGCAGTTACTCAGTATTCTATGGCTACACCTTC.